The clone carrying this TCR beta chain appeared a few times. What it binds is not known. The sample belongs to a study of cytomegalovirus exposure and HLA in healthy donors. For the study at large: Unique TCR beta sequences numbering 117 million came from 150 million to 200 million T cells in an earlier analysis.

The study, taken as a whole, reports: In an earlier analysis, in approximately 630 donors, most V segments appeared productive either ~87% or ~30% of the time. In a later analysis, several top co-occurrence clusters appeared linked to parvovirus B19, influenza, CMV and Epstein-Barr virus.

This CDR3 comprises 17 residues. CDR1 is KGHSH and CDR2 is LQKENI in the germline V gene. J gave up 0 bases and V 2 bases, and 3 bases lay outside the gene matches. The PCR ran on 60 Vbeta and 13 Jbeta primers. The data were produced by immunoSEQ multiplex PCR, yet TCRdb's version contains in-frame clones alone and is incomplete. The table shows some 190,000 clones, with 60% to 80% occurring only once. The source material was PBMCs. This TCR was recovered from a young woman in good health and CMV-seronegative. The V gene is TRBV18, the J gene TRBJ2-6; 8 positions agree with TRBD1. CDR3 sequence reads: CASSPAGQASGANVLTF. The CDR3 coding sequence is TGTGCCAGCTCACCAGCGGGACAGGCCTCTGGGGCCAACGTCCTGACTTTC.